These 7 T cell receptor beta chains were sequenced from one sample in a study of vaccination and CD4 T cells after COVID-19. No antigen has been assigned to these receptors. Sequenced with the Oncomine TCR Beta short-read assay was DNA taken from cultured CD4+ T cells. From the PCR reads, TCRdb called clonotypes with MiXCR, one entry per CDR3 protein. The data hold around 19,000 distinct CDR3 sequences, with less than 35% observed a single time. Specified time point: late sampling 161 to 241 days after vaccination in three convalescent patients. Treatment defined: approximately nine-day PBMC culture with coronavirus spike peptide pools or control peptides (ViraFEST assay). The specimen comprised CD4+ T cells from blood, cultured in vitro, sampled about 7 months after SARS-CoV-2 vaccination. These receptors were obtained from a human donor who had recovered from COVID-19.

The chain uses TRBV6-2 or TRBV6-3 and TRBJ2-1; D not resolved. CDR3 size: 9 residues. Germline V lookup: CDR1 MNHEY, CDR2 SVGEGT. V lost 6 bases and J lost 12, with 6 bases in between. CDR3 amino acids: CASRGWQFF. The DNA of the CDR3 is TGTGCCAGCAGAGGTTGGCAGTTCTTC.

J is TRBJ2-3 and V is TRBV24-1; a weak D match, TRBD2 (5 bases). V was trimmed by 3 bases and J by 7 bases, leaving 10 bases between them. The germline gives CDR1 KGHDR, CDR2 SFDVKD. This CDR3 has 13 residues. The DNA of the CDR3 is TGTGCCACCAGTGATCTGCTCGGGAATACGCAGTATTTT. This encodes CATSDLLGNTQYF.

This clonotype was seen a few times. The chain is built from TRBV4-1 and TRBJ2-7; weak D call: TRBD2 (5 bases). The CDR3 sequence is 15 residues long. CDR1 MGHRA and CDR2 YSYEKL come from the germline V gene. Trimming pared 0 bases from V and 1 base from J, leaving 10 bases between. The CDR3 sequence: CASSQEWERSYEQYF. The CDR3 region has the DNA TGCGCCAGCAGCCAAGAGTGGGAGCGGTCCTACGAGCAGTACTTC.

The V and J genes are TRBV20-1 and TRBJ2-5, with 8 nucleotides matching TRBD1. CDR1 is DFQATT, CDR2 SNEGSKA, per germline (reference sequence). Unmatched junction bases numbered 18, after V lost 5 bases and J lost 7 bases. The CDR3 runs 16 residues. For the CDR3, the DNA is TGCAGTGCTCCTGACACTGGACAGGGTGACGTGGGGACCCAGTACTTC. It encodes CSAPDTGQGDVGTQYF.

The chain joins TRBV28 to TRBJ1-1; no definite D call. The V gene's germline CDR1 is MDHEN and CDR2 SYDVKM. The V and J ends lost 10 bases and 1 base respectively, with 19 bases between them. CDR3 size: 15 residues. This CDR3 is CATGGLLVTNTEAFF. The DNA of the CDR3 is TGTGCCACCGGCGGCTTGCTTGTCACGAACACTGAAGCTTTCTTT.

The CDR3 sequence: CASSQDQAAAEGYEQYF. In nucleotides, the CDR3 is TGCGCCAGCAGCCAAGACCAGGCAGCCGCGGAGGGATACGAGCAGTACTTC. The chain is built from TRBV4-1 and TRBJ2-7, with D possibly matching TRBD2 (6 bases). Germline CDR1 and CDR2: MGHRA and YSYEKL. The CDR3 spans 17 residues. The V end was cut by 0 bases, the J end by 4 bases, with 19 bases between.

Only a few counts were recorded for this clonotype. V and J are TRBV20-1 and TRBJ1-3; D remains unclear. The V and J ends lost 3 bases and 0 bases respectively, with 9 bases between them. Looked up from germline, CDR1 is DFQATT and CDR2 is SNEGSKA (reference sequence). The CDR3 is made up of 14 amino acids. CDR3 protein: CSASRLSSGNTIYF. The CDR3 DNA follows: TGCAGTGCTAGTAGGCTTAGCTCTGGAAACACCATATATTTT.